Presented here are 22 T cell receptor beta chains from one specimen sequenced in a study of regulatory T cells in long-lasting Graves disease. Researchers made TCR beta libraries by using iRepertoire HTBI primers and running Arm-PCR on CDR3 regions. One entry per CDR3 protein results from TCRdb running MiXCR on the multiplex PCR reads. This table has around 400,000 distinct CDR3 sequences, roughly 21% appearing once. Time point given: persistent/refractory GD, antithyroid drugs over 5 years with positive TRAb. Researchers made the TCR library from RNA that was extracted from PBMCs. Specimen: peripheral blood mononuclear cells (PBMCs), collected when the disease was refractory, from a patient treated with antithyroid drugs. These receptors were obtained from a female donor with Graves disease.

The table lists this clonotype with many counts. The chain recombines TRBV28 with TRBJ1-3, with D unresolved. V was shortened by 2 bases and J by 4 bases, with 3 bases between the two germline ends. The CDR3 runs to 12 residues. Germline V gene lookup returns CDR1 MDHEN and CDR2 SYDVKM. The CDR3 DNA reads as TGTGCCAGCAGTTTACTGGGAAACACCATATATTTT. Its protein product is CASSLLGNTIYF.

The rearrangement uses TRBV7-6 and TRBJ2-7; D not resolved. CDR3 length equals 16 residues. CDR1 and CDR2 from the germline V gene are SGHVS and FNYEAQ. V shed 0 bases and J shed 0 bases, with 12 bases lying between them. The CDR3 protein is CASSLAELLNSYEQYF. The CDR3 DNA sequence: TGTGCCAGCAGCTTAGCAGAACTGTTAAACTCCTACGAGCAGTACTTC. The whole variable domain, filled in from reference TRBV7-6 and TRBJ2-7, reads GAGVSQSPRYKVTKRGQDVALRCDPISGHVSLYWYRQALGQGPEFLTYFNYEAQQDKSGLPNDRFSAERPEGSISTLTIQRTEQRDSAMYRCASSLAELLNSYEQYFGPGTRLTVT.

This chain uses TRBV30 with TRBJ1-5, with TRBD1 as a possible D gene (5 bases). This CDR3 region has 13 residues. The germline V and J ends were trimmed by 5 bases and 6 bases, with 14 bases remaining between them. Germline V lookup: CDR1 GTSNPN, CDR2 SVGIG (reference sequence). The CDR3: CAWARQKGQPQHF. DNA of the CDR3: TGTGCCTGGGCCCGACAGAAAGGTCAGCCCCAGCATTTT.

This clonotype was picked up many times. This chain links TRBV3-1 with TRBJ2-7, with 10 positions matching TRBD1. J lost 3 bases, V lost 1 base, and 3 bases had no gene match. From germline, CDR1 is LGHDT and CDR2 YNNKEL (reference sequence). The CDR3 runs to 15 residues. DNA for the CDR3: TGTGCCAGCAGCCAAGTTGGGGACAGGGGCTACGAGCAGTACTTC. Translating gives CASSQVGDRGYEQYF.

The table lists this clonotype with a few counts. The chain is built from TRBV20-1 and TRBJ2-2; 9 positions match TRBD2. Trimming at V came to 5 bases and at J to 8 bases, leaving 15 bases not matched to a gene. Germline V lookup: CDR1 DFQATT, CDR2 SNEGSKA (reference sequence). The CDR3 runs to 16 residues. CDR3 DNA sequence: TGCAGTGCTGGAGGGGCCCTAGCGGGAAGTATTGGGGAGCTGTTTTTT. As protein: CSAGGALAGSIGELFF.

About this clonotype itself: Being one base from a much bigger clone, this may be a read error. CDR3 bases: TGCAGTACCACGAAACAGGGGAACGAGCAGTACTTC. It codes for CSTTKQGNEQYF. The chain has TRBV20-1 and TRBJ2-7; 7 bases fit TRBD1. With V trimmed by 8 bases and J by 5 bases, 9 bases remained unmatched. Germline CDR1 and CDR2: DFQATT and SNEGSKA (reference sequence). The CDR3 is 12 amino acids.

This clonotype was observed many times. V usage is TRBV20-1 and J usage is TRBJ2-7; tentative D call: TRBD1 (5 bases). Trimming removed 0 bases at V and 3 bases at J, with 12 bases between. This CDR3 is 14 amino acids long. Per the germline V gene, CDR1 is DFQATT and CDR2 is SNEGSKA (reference sequence). The CDR3 spells CSARDQGKSYEQYF. In nucleotides, the CDR3 is TGCAGTGCTAGAGATCAGGGCAAGAGCTACGAGCAGTACTTC.

This clonotype was observed a handful of times. V usage is TRBV5-1 and J usage is TRBJ2-7; a weak D match, TRBD2 (6 bases). The length of the CDR3 is 15 residues. CDR1 and CDR2 (germline): SGHRS, YFSETQ. V shed 0 bases and J shed 3 bases, with 13 bases lying between them. CDR3 in amino acids: CASSLEGLRDYEQYF. CDR3 bases: TGCGCCAGCAGCTTGGAAGGTTTGCGGGACTACGAGCAGTACTTC.

This clonotype was counted at least ten times. The genes are TRBV28 and TRBJ2-1, with 14 bases identical to TRBD2. The trim removed 5 bases at V and 4 bases at J, leaving 4 bases unmatched. CDR1 and CDR2 from the germline V gene are MDHEN and SYDVKM. The CDR3 contains 16 residues. The CDR3 DNA reads as TGTGCCAGCAGTCAAGGGACTAGCGGGGGTTACAATGAGCAGTTCTTC. Translated, it gives CASSQGTSGGYNEQFF.

This clonotype has only a few counts. The J gene is TRBJ2-2, the V gene TRBV19; D perhaps matches TRBD1 (6 bases). The V gene lost 2 bases and the J gene lost 6 bases, with 10 bases spanning the gap. CDR1 is LNHDA, CDR2 SQIVND, per germline (reference sequence). The CDR3 length is 14 residues. The CDR3 DNA reads as TGTGCCAGTAGTATAAAAACAGGGTCCGGGGAGCTGTTTTTT. It yields the protein CASSIKTGSGELFF. The variable domain in full, completed from reference TRBV19 and TRBJ2-2, reads DGGITQSPKYLFRKEGQNVTLSCEQNLNHDAMYWYRQDPGQGLRLIYYSQIVNDFQKGDIAEGYSVSREKKESFPLTVTSAQKNPTAFYLCASSIKTGSGELFFGEGSRLTVL.

The rearrangement joins TRBV28 to TRBJ2-1; 9 positions agree with TRBD2. This CDR3 is built from 16 residues. Looked up from germline, CDR1 is MDHEN and CDR2 is SYDVKM. Trimming took 3 bases from V and 4 from J; bases not matched to a gene: 7. CDR3 residues: CASSLFSGSIYNEQFF. The CDR3 DNA is TGTGCCAGCAGTTTGTTTAGCGGGAGTATATACAATGAGCAGTTCTTC.

This clonotype was found a few times. This rearrangement joins TRBV30 to TRBJ2-7; 8 bases line up with TRBD2. Germline V gene data show CDR1 as GTSNPN and CDR2 as SVGIG (reference sequence). V lost 1 base to trimming and J lost 6 bases; unmatched junction nucleotides: 8. CDR3 length: 14 amino acids. CDR3 sequence (DNA): TGTGCCTGGAGTGGTGGGACTAGGTCGGCCGAGCAGTACTTC. Protein: CAWSGGTRSAEQYF.

The rearrangement joins TRBV3-1 to TRBJ1-2; tentative D call: TRBD1 (5 bases). CDR1 LGHDT and CDR2 YNNKEL come from the germline V gene (reference sequence). The CDR3 has 14 residues. Trimming shortened V by 4 bases and J by 1 base, and 10 bases separated the two germline ends. This chain's CDR3 is CASSRTTDNYGYTF. The CDR3 DNA reads TGTGCCAGCAGCCGAACGACAGATAACTATGGCTACACCTTC.

The sample holds many counts of this clonotype. The chain couples TRBV12-3 or TRBV12-4 to TRBJ1-3; D is undetermined. The CDR3 runs 16 residues. V was cut by 5 bases and J by 1 base, with 15 bases left in between. CDR3 residues: CASSPRTDPSGNTIYF. The CDR3 DNA follows: TGTGCCAGCAGTCCGCGGACGGACCCATCTGGAAACACCATATATTTT.

There are many counts of this clonotype. V is TRBV20-1 and J is TRBJ2-7, with a tentative D call TRBD1 (5 bases). The germline V and J ends were trimmed by 3 bases and 2 bases, with 14 bases remaining between them. The CDR3 has 14 amino acids. Germline loops: CDR1 DFQATT, CDR2 SNEGSKA (reference sequence). CDR3 nucleotide sequence: TGCAGTGCTAGGAGGCAGGGCCGCACCTACGAGCAGTACTTC. Its translation is CSARRQGRTYEQYF.

This clonotype has a handful of counts. The chain employs TRBV5-1 and TRBJ2-3, with D perhaps matching TRBD1 (6 bases). Germline V gives CDR1 SGHRS, CDR2 YFSETQ. CDR3 length equals 15 residues. Trimming stripped 1 base from V and 4 bases from J, with 13 bases between. The CDR3 nucleotides read TGCGCCAGCAGCTTGCTACAGGGTTCACCAGATACGCAGTATTTT. Its protein is CASSLLQGSPDTQYF.

The genes are TRBV9 and TRBJ2-5; no clear D gene. CDR1 is SGDLS, CDR2 YYNGEE, per germline. The CDR3 covers 14 residues. V lost 0 bases and J lost 3, with 9 bases in between. The CDR3 DNA reads as TGTGCCAGCAGCGTAGGAGGCGGTAAAGAGACCCAGTACTTC. Residues: CASSVGGGKETQYF.

The J gene is TRBJ1-6, the V gene TRBV19; D gene unclear. This CDR3 is 14 amino acids long. Germline V CDR1 and CDR2: LNHDA, SQIVND (reference sequence). Trimming removed 3 bases at V and 7 bases at J, with 10 bases between. This CDR3 reads CASSISDRNSPLHF. The CDR3 DNA is TGTGCCAGTAGTATTTCGGATAGAAATTCACCCCTCCACTTT. Filled out from reference TRBV19 and TRBJ1-6, the complete variable domain reads DGGITQSPKYLFRKEGQNVTLSCEQNLNHDAMYWYRQDPGQGLRLIYYSQIVNDFQKGDIAEGYSVSREKKESFPLTVTSAQKNPTAFYLCASSISDRNSPLHFGNGTRLTVT.

This clonotype was seen repeatedly, ten times or more. This rearrangement joins TRBV5-6 to TRBJ2-5; 11 positions agree with TRBD2. The CDR3 has 15 amino acids. V shed 4 bases, J shed 4 bases, and the junction held 6 bases outside the gene matches. CDR1 is SGHDT, CDR2 YYEEEE, per germline. The CDR3 nucleotides are TGTGCCAGCAGCAATCCGGGACTAGCGGCAGAGACCCAGTACTTC. Protein product: CASSNPGLAAETQYF. The full variable domain, completed using reference TRBV5-6 and TRBJ2-5, is DAGVTQSPTHLIKTRGQQVTLRCSPKSGHDTVSWYQQALGQGPQFIFQYYEEEERQRGNFPDRFSGHQFPNYSSELNVNALLLGDSALYLCASSNPGLAAETQYFGPGTRLLVL.

This clonotype was seen ten or more times. The V call is TRBV7-2, the J call TRBJ1-6; no reliable D call. There are 15 residues in the CDR3. Between the trimmed V and J ends, which lost 8 bases and 2 bases, there was a span of 13 bases. Germline V gene sequence: CDR1 SGHTA, CDR2 FQGNSA. CDR3 sequence (DNA): TGTGCCAGCGAGGAGAGCAAAACCTATAATTCACCCCTCCACTTT. This sequence encodes CASEESKTYNSPLHF.

The rearrangement uses TRBV7-9 and TRBJ1-1, with TRBD1 identical over 12 bases. V lost 4 bases, J lost 6 bases, and 6 bases stayed unmatched. The CDR3 totals 15 residues. Germline V lookup: CDR1 SEHNR, CDR2 FQNEAQ (reference sequence). The DNA of the CDR3 is TGTGCCAGCAGCTGGGACAGGGGGCGCGTGGCTGAAGCTTTCTTT. Translating gives CASSWDRGRVAEAFF.

The sample holds many counts of this clonotype. The rearrangement links TRBV7-3 to TRBJ2-7; 10 bases are shared with TRBD1. V lost 4 bases and J lost 7; bases outside the gene matches: 7. The germline V gene encodes CDR1 SGHTA and CDR2 FQGTGA. This CDR3 has 14 amino acids. The CDR3 region has the DNA TGTGCCAGCAGCTCCTCCGGGACAGGGGTTGAGCAGTACTTC. Translated, it gives CASSSSGTGVEQYF.